What follows describes a single T cell receptor (beta chain). Antigen specificity is unknown. Described treatment: around 19 received Ad26.COV2.S at low or high dose, single or two shots; about 5 received placebo; per-sample allocation not given. Each sample was drawn 63 days after the first injection (of vaccine or placebo). The sample belongs to a study of Ad26.COV2.S vaccination and SARS-CoV-2 variants. Study results and limitations: Assessments of TCR breadth and depth may have underestimated the total T cell responses.

The repertoire was sequenced with immunoSEQ multiplex PCR; TCRdb's copy has only in-frame clones and lacks some. This table holds about 400,000 clones, approximately 87% found once. The source was peripheral blood, collected in a trial of Ad26.COV2.S vaccine versus placebo. This clonotype was obtained from a person aged 18-60 years who received the Ad26.COV2.S COVID-19 vaccine or a placebo.

The CDR3 spells CASSELDRNTEAFF. The CDR3 DNA is TGTGCCAGCAGTGAATTAGACAGAAACACTGAAGCTTTCTTT. This rearrangement joins TRBV6-1 to TRBJ1-1; perhaps TRBD1 as D (5 bases). The CDR3 runs 14 residues. Trimming pared 2 bases from V and 2 bases from J, leaving 9 bases between. Germline-derived CDR1 and CDR2 are MNHNS and SASEGT.